This record covers a single T cell receptor beta chain. This clone has a handful of counts. This receptor's antigen is unknown. Base qualities are not provided; no much larger clone lies one nucleotide away. The entry originates in a study of blood T cell repertoires in COVID-19 (dated by TCRdb to the early 2020s). Broadly, across the study: Collaborator samples came from the United States, Italy and Spain and covered acute and convalescent phases of COVID-19. Deeply sampled blood TCRbeta repertoires from subjects exposed to, actively infected with, or recovered from COVID-19 were included in the dataset. Samples were obtained from the ongoing ImmuneRACE study (first 160 participants) and from over a thousand subjects provided by 6 global collaborators. The material from the prospective study consisted of cDNA or gDNA derived from T cells, B-cell-depleted T cells, or PBMCs. The repertoires were released in a freely available public database intended as a resource for research on the immune response to SARS-CoV-2. Where available, HLA class I and class II types were taken from metadata supplied by the sample provider and were not determined by assay-based typing. Sample metadata almost always included a de-identified subject ID, COVID-19 status, age in years and sex. Beyond this particular receptor, the publication reports: The amount of clinical and demographic metadata varied by source and participant and was provided uncurated.

The immunoSEQ Assay, a bias-controlled multiplex PCR, was used to amplify TCRbeta CDR3 regions from genomic DNA. The published analysis was carried out like this. The number of nucleated cells in each sample was estimated by amplification of reference gene primers within the assay. To quantify the absolute abundance of each unique TCRbeta CDR3 rearrangement, sequence reads were collapsed and filtered. For each sample, productive Simpson clonality was calculated as the square root of Simpson's diversity index across productive rearrangements. Held by TCRdb, this immuneACCESS table contains in-frame sequences only and omits some clones. Under half of the omission traces to an unresolved V gene where checked; the cause of the rest is unknown. Clone size and V and J calls were adopted from that table, with D and trimming inferred from the DNA. The sample table holds 120,000 or so clones, of which over 55% were seen once. The top ten clones comprise 2% to 2.5% of the sample.

Whole blood was collected in K2EDTA tubes by collaborating institutions according to the institutions' own protocols. For TCRbeta analysis, collaborator samples were shipped as frozen whole blood, as isolated PBMCs, or as DNA extracted from either sample type. From cysteine to phenylalanine, the CDR3 is 13 amino acids long. Only the CDR3 portion is preserved as DNA: 39 bases, with reading frame beginning at the first base. At the junction V is shortened by 0 bases and J by 6 bases, with 9 bases in between. CDR1 SGHNT and CDR2 YYREEE are derived from the germline V gene (reference sequence). Sequenced input: peripheral blood. The chain links TRBV5-4 with TRBJ1-2, with the D segment identity uncertain. The clonotype comes from an older woman with acute or convalescent COVID-19. The CDR3 has the sequence CASSLDGWDGYTF. The DNA sequence is TGTGCCAGCAGCTTGGACGGGTGGGATGGCTACACCTTC.